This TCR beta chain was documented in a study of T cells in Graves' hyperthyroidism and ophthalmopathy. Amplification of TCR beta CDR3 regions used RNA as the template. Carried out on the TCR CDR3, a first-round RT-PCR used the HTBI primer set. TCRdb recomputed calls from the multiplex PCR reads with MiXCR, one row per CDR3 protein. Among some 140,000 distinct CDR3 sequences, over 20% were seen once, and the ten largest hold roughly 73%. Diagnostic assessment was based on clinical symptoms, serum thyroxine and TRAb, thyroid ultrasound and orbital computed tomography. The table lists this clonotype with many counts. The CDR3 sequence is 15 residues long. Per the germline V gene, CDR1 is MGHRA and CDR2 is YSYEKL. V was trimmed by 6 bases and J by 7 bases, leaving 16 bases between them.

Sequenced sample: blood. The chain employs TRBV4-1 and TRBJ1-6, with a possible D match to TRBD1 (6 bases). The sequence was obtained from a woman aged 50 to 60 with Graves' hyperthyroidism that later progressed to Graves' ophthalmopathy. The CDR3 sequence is CASRGAGTANSPLHF. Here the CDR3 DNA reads TGCGCCAGCAGGGGGGCGGGGACCGCAAATTCACCCCTCCACTTT.